This T cell receptor (beta chain) was observed in a study of blood T cell repertoires in COVID-19. Study context: COVID-19 samples collected from the United States, Italy and Spain covered acute and convalescent phases. Sources were T cells, B-cell-depleted T cells, or PBMCs; the material itself was cDNA or gDNA.

Original analysis: It was from reference gene primer amplification that nucleated cell counts were estimated. This table comes from immunoSEQ multiplex PCR, and its TCRdb copy is limited to in-frame clones, with some not included. The D gene and trimming were derived from the DNA, and the V and J assignments and clone size from that table. The sample shows some 69,000 clones, 60% to 80% of them seen only once. The receptor was isolated from a human donor in a cohort sampled during active COVID-19. Sequences were obtained from peripheral blood.

CDR3 nucleotide sequence: TGTGCCAGCAGTTTACACACCGCGGTCCGAGATACGCAGTATTTT. Residues: CASSLHTAVRDTQYF. The genes are TRBV28 and TRBJ2-3; no reliable D call. Germline V gene sequence: CDR1 MDHEN, CDR2 SYDVKM. The ends were cut back, 2 bases at V and 5 bases at J, with 14 bases in the middle. The CDR3 totals 15 residues.